The text below deals with one TCR beta chain. Its cognate antigen has yet to be identified. Per-base quality was not reported, and no clone a single base away is much larger than it. The data belong to a study of blood T cell repertoires in COVID-19 (dated by TCRdb to about 2020). Background on the whole study: The collaborator samples originated in the United States, Italy and Spain and spanned the acute and convalescent phases of COVID-19. Subjects who had been exposed to COVID-19, were actively infected with it, or had recovered from it provided the deeply sampled blood TCRbeta repertoires that made up the dataset. The prospective study material was composed of cDNA or gDNA derived from T cells, B-cell-depleted T cells, or PBMCs. Where HLA class I and class II types were available, the types were taken from metadata supplied by the sample provider, not from assay-based typing. Samples came from the ongoing ImmuneRACE study (first 160 participants) plus 1,254 subjects from 6 global collaborators. The repertoires were made available in a free public database intended to serve as a resource for research on the immune response to SARS-CoV-2. Sample metadata almost always included a de-identified subject ID, COVID-19 status, age in years and sex.

In Seattle, one collaborating source enrolled patients while the infection was active and tracked those patients longitudinally over the course of disease. The collaborating institutions used their own protocols to collect whole blood in K2EDTA tubes. For TCRbeta analysis, collaborators shipped samples as frozen whole blood, isolated PBMCs, or DNA extracted from either of those sample types. Study-level results and caveats: The quantity of clinical and demographic metadata differed by source and by participant and was supplied without curation.

Spanning cysteine to phenylalanine, the CDR3 consists of 14 amino acids. Only the CDR3 part of the read is kept: 42 bases, read in frame from the first base. The junction carries 8 bases between V and J, which are trimmed by 2 bases and 1 base respectively. CDR1 LNHDA and CDR2 SQIVND are derived from the germline V gene (reference sequence). TCRbeta CDR3 regions were amplified from genomic DNA by means of the immunoSEQ Assay, a bias-controlled multiplex PCR. The study's own analysis went as follows. Nucleated cell counts per sample were estimated from amplification of reference gene primers within the assay. Sequence reads were collapsed and filtered to measure the absolute abundance of every unique TCRbeta CDR3 rearrangement. For each sample, productive Simpson clonality was calculated as the square root of Simpson's diversity index over productive rearrangements. Entries here come from immuneACCESS through TCRdb and include only in-frame sequences with V and J called. Some clones fail to appear in such tables; in the studies checked, an unresolved V gene covers under half of the shortfall, and the cause of the remainder is unknown. For V, J and clone size, that table is used; D and trimming come from the DNA. The table for this sample lists 65,000 to 95,000 clones; approximately 90% of them were counted only once. The biggest ten clones account for 2.6% of the sample.

The chain is assembled from TRBV19 and TRBJ1-1, with TRBD1 as a weak D call on 6 bases. Sequencing was carried out using peripheral blood. The sequence was obtained from a man aged 45-60 years with COVID-19, enrolled during active disease. The sequence in DNA is TGTGCCAGTAGTATAAAAGGGGGGAACACTGAAGCTTTCTTT. Its protein product is CASSIKGGNTEAFF.